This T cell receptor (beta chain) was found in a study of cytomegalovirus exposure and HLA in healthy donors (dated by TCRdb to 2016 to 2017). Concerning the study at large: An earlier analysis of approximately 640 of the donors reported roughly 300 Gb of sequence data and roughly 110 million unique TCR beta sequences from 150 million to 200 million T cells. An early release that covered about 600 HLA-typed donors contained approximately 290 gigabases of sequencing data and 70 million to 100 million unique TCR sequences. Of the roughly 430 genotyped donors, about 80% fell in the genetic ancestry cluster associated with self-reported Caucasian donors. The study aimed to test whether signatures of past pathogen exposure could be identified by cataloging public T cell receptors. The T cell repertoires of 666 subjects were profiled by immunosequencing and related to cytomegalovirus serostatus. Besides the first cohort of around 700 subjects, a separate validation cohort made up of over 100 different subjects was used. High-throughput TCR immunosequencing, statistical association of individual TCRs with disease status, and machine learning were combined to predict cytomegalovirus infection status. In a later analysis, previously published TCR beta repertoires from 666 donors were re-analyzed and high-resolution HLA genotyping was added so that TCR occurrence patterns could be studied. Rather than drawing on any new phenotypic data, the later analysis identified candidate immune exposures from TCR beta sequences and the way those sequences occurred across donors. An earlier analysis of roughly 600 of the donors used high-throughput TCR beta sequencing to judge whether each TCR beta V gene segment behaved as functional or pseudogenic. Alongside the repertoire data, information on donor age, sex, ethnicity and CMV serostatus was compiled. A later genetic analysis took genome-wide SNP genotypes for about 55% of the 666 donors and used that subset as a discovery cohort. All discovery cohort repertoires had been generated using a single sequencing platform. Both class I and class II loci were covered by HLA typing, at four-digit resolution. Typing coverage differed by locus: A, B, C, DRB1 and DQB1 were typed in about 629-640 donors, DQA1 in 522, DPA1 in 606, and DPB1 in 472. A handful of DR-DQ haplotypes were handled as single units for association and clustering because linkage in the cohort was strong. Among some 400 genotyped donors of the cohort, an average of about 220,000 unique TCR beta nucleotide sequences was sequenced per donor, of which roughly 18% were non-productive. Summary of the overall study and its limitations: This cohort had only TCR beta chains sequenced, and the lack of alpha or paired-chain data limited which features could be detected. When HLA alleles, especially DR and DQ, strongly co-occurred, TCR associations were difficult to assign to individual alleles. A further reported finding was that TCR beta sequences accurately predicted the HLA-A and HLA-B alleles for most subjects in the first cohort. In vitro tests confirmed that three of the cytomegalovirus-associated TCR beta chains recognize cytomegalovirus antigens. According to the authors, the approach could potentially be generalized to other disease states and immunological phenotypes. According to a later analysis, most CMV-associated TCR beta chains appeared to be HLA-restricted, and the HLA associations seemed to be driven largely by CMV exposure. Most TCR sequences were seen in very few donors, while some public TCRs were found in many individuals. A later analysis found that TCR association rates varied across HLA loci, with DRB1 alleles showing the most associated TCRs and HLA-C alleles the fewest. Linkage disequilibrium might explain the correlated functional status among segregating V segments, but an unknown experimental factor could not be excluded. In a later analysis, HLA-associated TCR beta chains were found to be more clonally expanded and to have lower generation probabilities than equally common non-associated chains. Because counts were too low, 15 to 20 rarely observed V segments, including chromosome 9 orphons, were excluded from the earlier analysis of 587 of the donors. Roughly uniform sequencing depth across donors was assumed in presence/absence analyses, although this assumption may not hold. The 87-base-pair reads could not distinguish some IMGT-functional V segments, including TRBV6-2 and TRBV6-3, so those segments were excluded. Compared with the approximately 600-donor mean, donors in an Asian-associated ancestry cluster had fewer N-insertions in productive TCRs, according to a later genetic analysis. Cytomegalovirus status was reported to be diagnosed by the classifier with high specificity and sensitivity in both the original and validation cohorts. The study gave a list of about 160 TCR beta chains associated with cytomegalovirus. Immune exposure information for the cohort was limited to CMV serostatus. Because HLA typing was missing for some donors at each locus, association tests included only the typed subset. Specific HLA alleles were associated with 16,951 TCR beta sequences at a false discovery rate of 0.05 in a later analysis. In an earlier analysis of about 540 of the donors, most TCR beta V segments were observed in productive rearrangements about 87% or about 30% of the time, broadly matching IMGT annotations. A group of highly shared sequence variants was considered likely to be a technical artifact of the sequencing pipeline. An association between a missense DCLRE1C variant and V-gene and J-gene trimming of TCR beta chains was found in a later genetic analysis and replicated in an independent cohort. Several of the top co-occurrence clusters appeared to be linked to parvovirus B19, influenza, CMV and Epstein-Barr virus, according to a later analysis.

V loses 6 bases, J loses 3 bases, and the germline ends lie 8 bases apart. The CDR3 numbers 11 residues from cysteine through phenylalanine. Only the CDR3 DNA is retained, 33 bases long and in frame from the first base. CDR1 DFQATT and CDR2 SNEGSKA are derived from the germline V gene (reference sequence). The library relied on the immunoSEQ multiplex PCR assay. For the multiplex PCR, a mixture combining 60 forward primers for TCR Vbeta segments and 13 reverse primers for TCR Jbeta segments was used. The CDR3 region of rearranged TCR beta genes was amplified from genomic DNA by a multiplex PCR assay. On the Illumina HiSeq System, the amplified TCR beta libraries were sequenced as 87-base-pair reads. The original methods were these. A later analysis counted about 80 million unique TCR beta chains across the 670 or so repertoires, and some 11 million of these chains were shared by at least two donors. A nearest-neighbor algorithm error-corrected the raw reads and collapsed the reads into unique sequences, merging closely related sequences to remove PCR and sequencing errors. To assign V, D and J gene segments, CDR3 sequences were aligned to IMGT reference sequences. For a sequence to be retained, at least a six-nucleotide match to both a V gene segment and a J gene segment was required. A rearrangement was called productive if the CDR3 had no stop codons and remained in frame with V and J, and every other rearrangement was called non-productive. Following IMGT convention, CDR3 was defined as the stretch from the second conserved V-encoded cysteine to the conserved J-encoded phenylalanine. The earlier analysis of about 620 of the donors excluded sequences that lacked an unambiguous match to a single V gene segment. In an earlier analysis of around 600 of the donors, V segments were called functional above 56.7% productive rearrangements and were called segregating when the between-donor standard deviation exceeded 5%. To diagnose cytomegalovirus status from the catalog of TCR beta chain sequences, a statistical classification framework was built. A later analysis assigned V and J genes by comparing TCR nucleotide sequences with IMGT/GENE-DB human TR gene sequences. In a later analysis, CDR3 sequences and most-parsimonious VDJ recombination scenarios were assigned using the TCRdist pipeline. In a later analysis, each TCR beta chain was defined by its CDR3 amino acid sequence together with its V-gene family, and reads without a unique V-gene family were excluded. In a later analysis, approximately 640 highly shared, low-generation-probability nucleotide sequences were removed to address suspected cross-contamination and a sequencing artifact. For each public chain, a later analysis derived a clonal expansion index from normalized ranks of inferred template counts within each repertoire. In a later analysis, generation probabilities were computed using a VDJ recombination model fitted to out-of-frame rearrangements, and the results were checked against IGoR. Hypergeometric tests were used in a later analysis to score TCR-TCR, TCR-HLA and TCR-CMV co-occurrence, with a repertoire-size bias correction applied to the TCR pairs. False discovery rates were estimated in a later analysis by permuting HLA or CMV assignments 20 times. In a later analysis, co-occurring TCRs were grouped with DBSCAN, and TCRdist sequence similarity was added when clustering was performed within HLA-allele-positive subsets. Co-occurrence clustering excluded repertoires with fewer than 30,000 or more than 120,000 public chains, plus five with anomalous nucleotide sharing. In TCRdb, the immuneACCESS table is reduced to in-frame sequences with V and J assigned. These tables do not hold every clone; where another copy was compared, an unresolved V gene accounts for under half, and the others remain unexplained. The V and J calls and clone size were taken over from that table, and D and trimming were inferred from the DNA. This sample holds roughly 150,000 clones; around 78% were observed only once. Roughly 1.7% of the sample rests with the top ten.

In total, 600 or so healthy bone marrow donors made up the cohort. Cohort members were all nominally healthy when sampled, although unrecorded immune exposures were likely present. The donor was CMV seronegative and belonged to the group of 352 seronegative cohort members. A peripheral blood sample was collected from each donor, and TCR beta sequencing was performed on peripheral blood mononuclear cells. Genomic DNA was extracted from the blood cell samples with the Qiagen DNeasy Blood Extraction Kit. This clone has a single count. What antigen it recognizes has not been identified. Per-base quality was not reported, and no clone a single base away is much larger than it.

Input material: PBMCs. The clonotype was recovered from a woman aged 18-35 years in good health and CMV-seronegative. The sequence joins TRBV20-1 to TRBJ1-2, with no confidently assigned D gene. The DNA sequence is TGCAGTGCCTCGGTCTACTATGGCTACACCTTC. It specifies CSASVYYGYTF.